Listed below are T cell receptor beta chains from one sample, sequenced in a study of CD8 T cells in ankylosing spondylitis. TCRdb recomputed calls from the 5' RACE reads with MiXCR, one row per CDR3 protein. The sample carries hundreds of thousands of distinct CDR3 sequences, over 9.5% recorded once. The specimen was blood, either unsorted or a sorted T cell fraction (not recorded which). These receptors all stem from a male donor with ankylosing spondylitis. The conserved cysteine and the conserved F or W are not part of the CDR3 here.

>TRBV6-2/TRBV6-3
ASSYSRTSGIRSTDTQY
>TRBV7-3
ASSAGFITEAF
>TRBV5-1
ASSLVARFLNEQF
>TRBV20-1
SARARGSGRAHEQY
>TRBV20-1
SARGRKNEKLF
>TRBV5-3
ARSLARGRGLYEQY
>TRBV25-1
ASSEYPLDTQY
>TRBV7-9
ASRYTGPGEQF
>TRBV7-2
ASTPGGSLAHEQY
>TRBV18
ASSPLTGQYQETQY
>TRBV29-1
SVEDRQGGTEAF
>TRBV7-2
ASSLPGTGYGYT
>TRBV18
ASSPSGGTTDTQY
>TRBV7-2
ASSYLAGGAPIGEQY
>TRBV27
ASSLRPVHSGLYEQY
>TRBV27
ASSLLGFETQY
>TRBV6-5
ASSSQNRGLISYEQY
>TRBV5-4
ASRSASGPYEQY